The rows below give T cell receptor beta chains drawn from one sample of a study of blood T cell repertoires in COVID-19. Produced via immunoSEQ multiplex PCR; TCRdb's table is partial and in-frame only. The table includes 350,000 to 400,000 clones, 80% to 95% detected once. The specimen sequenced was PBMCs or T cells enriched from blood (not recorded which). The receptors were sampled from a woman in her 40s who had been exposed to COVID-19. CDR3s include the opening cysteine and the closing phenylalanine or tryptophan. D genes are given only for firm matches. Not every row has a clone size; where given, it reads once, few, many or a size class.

CASRASSSYNEQFF | TGTGCCAGCAGGGCTAGCAGCTCCTACAATGAGCAGTTCTTC | . | TRBJ2-1 | once | TRBV25-1
CASSSQDFEAFF | TGTGCCAGCAGCTCGCAGGATTTCGAAGCTTTCTTT | . | TRBJ1-1 | . | TRBV7-9
CAWSSWGQGGNQPQHF | TGTGCCTGGAGTTCTTGGGGACAGGGTGGCAATCAGCCCCAGCATTTT | TRBD1 | TRBJ1-5 | . | TRBV30
CASSPRLAGDNEQFF | TGTGCCAGCAGCCCGAGACTAGCGGGGGACAATGAGCAGTTCTTC | TRBD2 | TRBJ2-1 | . | TRBV11-1
CAWTGLPGLAGGDTQYF | TGTGCCTGGACCGGACTCCCGGGACTAGCGGGAGGGGATACGCAGTATTTT | TRBD2 | TRBJ2-3 | . | TRBV30
CASSLESGGGYEQYF | TGTGCCAGCAGCTTAGAGTCTGGCGGGGGCTACGAGCAGTACTTC | TRBD2 | TRBJ2-7 | . | TRBV7-2
CASSYPDIYGYTF | TGTGCCAGCAGTTACCCAGATATATATGGCTACACCTTC | . | TRBJ1-2 | . | TRBV6-6
CASSQVIQGPEQYF | TGCGCCAGCAGCCAAGTCATACAGGGGCCCGAGCAGTACTTC | TRBD1 | TRBJ2-7 | . | TRBV5-1
CASSPWTSVETQYF | TGTGCCAGCAGCCCTTGGACTAGCGTAGAGACCCAGTACTTC | TRBD2 | TRBJ2-5 | . | TRBV5-4
CASRSLTGVDTEAFF | TGCGCCAGCAGATCCCTGACAGGGGTTGACACTGAAGCTTTCTTT | TRBD1 | TRBJ1-1 | . | TRBV5-1
CASSIPSGGRDTQYF | TGTGCCAGTAGTATCCCTAGCGGGGGGCGGGATACGCAGTATTTT | TRBD2 | TRBJ2-3 | . | TRBV19
CASSPSGSKRNTIYF | TGTGCCAGCAGCCCCTCCGGGAGCAAAAGAAACACCATATATTTT | . | TRBJ1-3 | . | TRBV5-6
CASSLGSGQPNEKLFF | TGCGCCAGCAGCTTGGGCTCGGGACAGCCTAATGAAAAACTGTTTTTT | TRBD1 | TRBJ1-4 | . | TRBV5-1
CASSPRTGEGYGYTF | TGTGCCAGCTCACCCCGGACAGGGGAAGGCTATGGCTACACCTTC | TRBD1 | TRBJ1-2 | . | TRBV18
CASSQVHVAGTEAFF | TGTGCCAGCAGCCAAGTGCATGTGGCGGGCACTGAAGCTTTCTTT | . | TRBJ1-1 | . | TRBV4-2
CASRPRQGRAYNEQFF | TGTGCCAGCAGACCTCGACAGGGACGGGCCTACAATGAGCAGTTCTTC | TRBD1 | TRBJ2-1 | . | TRBV27
CASSYTRDKNTEAFF | TGTGCCAGCAGCTATACCCGGGACAAGAACACTGAAGCTTTCTTT | . | TRBJ1-1 | . | TRBV7-8
CASSLGRENSPLHF | TGTGCCAGCAGCTTAGGCAGGGAAAATTCACCCCTCCACTTT | . | TRBJ1-6 | . | TRBV7-9
CASSTVRTSRTDTQYF | TGTGCCAGCAGCACCGTGCGGACTAGCAGGACAGATACGCAGTATTTT | TRBD2 | TRBJ2-3 | . | TRBV11-2
CAWSTVSRGQGLAGELFF | TGTGCCTGGAGTACAGTTTCTAGGGGACAGGGACTGGCCGGGGAGCTGTTTTTT | TRBD1 | TRBJ2-2 | once | TRBV30
CATSTVLGGRTYEQYF | TGTGCCACCAGCACCGTCCTAGGGGGAAGGACCTACGAGCAGTACTTC | . | TRBJ2-7 | . | TRBV15
CASSPGQGSHQPQHF | TGCGCCAGCAGCCCGGGACAGGGATCCCATCAGCCCCAGCATTTT | TRBD1 | TRBJ1-5 | . | TRBV4-1
CASSFPGQVNSPLHF | TGTGCCAGCAGTTTCCCGGGACAGGTGAACTCACCCCTCCACTTT | TRBD1 | TRBJ1-6 | many | TRBV7-9
CASSPLIQGGNQPQHF | TGTGCCAGCAGCCCACTCATACAGGGAGGGAATCAGCCCCAGCATTTT | . | TRBJ1-5 | . | TRBV5-5
CASSLTTGDSPLHF | TGTGCCAGCAGTCTAACTACAGGGGATTCACCCCTCCACTTT | TRBD1 | TRBJ1-6 | . | TRBV6-4
CASSLRVGGLAGGRTGELFF | TGTGCCAGCAGCCTCCGAGTCGGGGGACTAGCGGGAGGCCGTACCGGGGAGCTGTTTTTT | TRBD2 | TRBJ2-2 | . | TRBV3-1/TRBV3-2
CASSLEMTSGQPDF | TGTGCCAGCAGCTTAGAGATGACTAGCGGTCAACCGGATTTT | TRBD2 | TRBJ2-3 | once | TRBV7-8
CSVSGTGGQAYNSPLHF | TGCAGCGTTTCCGGGACAGGGGGTCAGGCCTATAATTCACCCCTCCACTTT | TRBD1 | TRBJ1-6 | . | TRBV29-1
CASSRGMNTEAFF | TGTGCCAGCAGTCGGGGGATGAACACTGAAGCTTTCTTT | . | TRBJ1-1 | . | TRBV6-5